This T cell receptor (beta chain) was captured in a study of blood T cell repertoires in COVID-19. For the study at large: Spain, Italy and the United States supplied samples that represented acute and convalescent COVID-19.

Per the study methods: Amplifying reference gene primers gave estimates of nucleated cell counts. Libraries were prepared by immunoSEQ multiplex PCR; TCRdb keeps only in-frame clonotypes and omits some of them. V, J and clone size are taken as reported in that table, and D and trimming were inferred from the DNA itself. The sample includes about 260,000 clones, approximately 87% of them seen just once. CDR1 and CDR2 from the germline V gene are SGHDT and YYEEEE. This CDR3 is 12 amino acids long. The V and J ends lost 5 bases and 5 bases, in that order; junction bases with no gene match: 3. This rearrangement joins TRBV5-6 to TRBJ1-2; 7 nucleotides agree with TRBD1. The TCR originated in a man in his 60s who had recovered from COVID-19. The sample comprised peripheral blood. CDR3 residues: CASRGTAYGYTF. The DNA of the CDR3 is TGTGCCAGCAGGGGGACAGCGTATGGCTACACCTTC.